Only a few counts were recorded for the clone carrying this T cell receptor beta chain. The data are from a study of beta chain features in type 1 diabetes. Looked up from germline, CDR1 is KGHSH and CDR2 is LQKENI. After removal of 5 bases from V and 3 bases from J, the junction contained 8 bases not matched to a gene. The CDR3 runs to 15 residues. Expressed TCRB transcripts were sequenced because the isolated RNA had all been reverse transcribed beforehand. Using immunoSEQ multiplex PCR, the repertoire was profiled, and TCRdb retains in-frame clones only, with some absent. The table shows about 150,000 clones, with around 8.5% occurring only once.

The sequencing input was central memory CD4+ T cells from blood. This chain uses TRBV18 with TRBJ1-1; 8 nucleotides line up with TRBD1. The receptor's source is a man aged 18 to 35 in good health. The CDR3 DNA is TGTGCCAGCTCAGCAGGGGGCGGGACGGACACTGAAGCTTTCTTT. Its translation: CASSAGGGTDTEAFF.